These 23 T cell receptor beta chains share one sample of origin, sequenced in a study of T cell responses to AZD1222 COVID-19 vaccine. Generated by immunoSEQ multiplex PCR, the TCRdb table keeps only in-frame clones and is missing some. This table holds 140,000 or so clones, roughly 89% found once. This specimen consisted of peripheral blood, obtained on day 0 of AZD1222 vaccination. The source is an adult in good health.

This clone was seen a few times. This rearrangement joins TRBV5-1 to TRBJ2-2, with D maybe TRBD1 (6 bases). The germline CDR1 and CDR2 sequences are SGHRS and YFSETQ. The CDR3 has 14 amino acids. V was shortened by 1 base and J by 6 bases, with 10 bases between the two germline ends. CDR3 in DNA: TGCGCCAGCAGCTTGAACAGGGAACCCGGGGAGCTGTTTTTT. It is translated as CASSLNREPGELFF.

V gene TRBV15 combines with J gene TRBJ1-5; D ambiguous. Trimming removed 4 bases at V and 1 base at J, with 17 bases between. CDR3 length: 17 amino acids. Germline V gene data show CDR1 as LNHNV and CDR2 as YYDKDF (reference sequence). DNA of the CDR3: TGTGCCACCAGCATAAACTACCTGGGTTGGAGCAATCAGCCCCAGCATTTT. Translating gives CATSINYLGWSNQPQHF. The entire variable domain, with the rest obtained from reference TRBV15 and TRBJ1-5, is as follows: DAMVIQNPRYQVTQFGKPVTLSCSQTLNHNVMYWYQQKSSQAPKLLFHYYDKDFNNEADTPDNFQSRRPNTSFCFLDIRSPGLGDTAMYLCATSINYLGWSNQPQHFGDGTRLSIL.

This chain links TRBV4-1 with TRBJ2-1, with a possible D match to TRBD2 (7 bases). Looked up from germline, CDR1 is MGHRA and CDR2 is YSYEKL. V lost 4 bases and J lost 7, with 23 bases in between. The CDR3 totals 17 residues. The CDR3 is CASSPGRGKLVGNEQFF. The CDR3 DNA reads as TGCGCCAGCAGCCCGGGGAGGGGGAAGTTGGTTGGGAATGAGCAGTTCTTC.

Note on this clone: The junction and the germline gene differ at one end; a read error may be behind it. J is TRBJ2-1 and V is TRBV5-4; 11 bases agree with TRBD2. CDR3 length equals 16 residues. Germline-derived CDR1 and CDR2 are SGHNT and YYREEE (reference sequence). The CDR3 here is CASSSGTSGQYSEQFF. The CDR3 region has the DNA TGTGCCAGCAGCAGTGGGACTAGCGGTCAGTACAGTGAGCAGTTCTTC.

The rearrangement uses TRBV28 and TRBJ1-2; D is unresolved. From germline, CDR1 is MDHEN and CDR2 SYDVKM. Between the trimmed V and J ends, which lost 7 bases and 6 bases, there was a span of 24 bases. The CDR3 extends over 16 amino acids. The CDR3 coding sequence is TGTGCCAGCACCCCCGTGGGGAGGGCCCTGCCTAATGGCTACACCTTC. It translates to CASTPVGRALPNGYTF.

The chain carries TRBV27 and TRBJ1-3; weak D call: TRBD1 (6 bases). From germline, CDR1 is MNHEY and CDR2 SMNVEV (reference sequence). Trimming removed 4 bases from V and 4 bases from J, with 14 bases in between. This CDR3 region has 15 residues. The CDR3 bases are TGTGCCAGCAGTTCCCTTACAGGGTACGGAAACACCATATATTTT. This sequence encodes CASSSLTGYGNTIYF.

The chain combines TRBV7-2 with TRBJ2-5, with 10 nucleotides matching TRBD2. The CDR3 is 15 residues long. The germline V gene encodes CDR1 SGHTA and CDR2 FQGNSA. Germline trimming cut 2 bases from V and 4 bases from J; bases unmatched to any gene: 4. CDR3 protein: CASSLSLAGAETQYF. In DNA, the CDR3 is TGTGCCAGCAGCTTATCCCTAGCGGGGGCAGAGACCCAGTACTTC.

The DNA for the CDR3 is TGTGCCAGTAGTATAGATGCGAACACCGGGGAGCTGTTTTTT. Its translation: CASSIDANTGELFF. This rearrangement joins TRBV19 to TRBJ2-2; D ambiguous. This CDR3 region has 14 residues. V was clipped by 0 bases and J by 0 bases, with 2 bases between them. Germline CDR1 is LNHDA and CDR2 is SQIVND (reference sequence).

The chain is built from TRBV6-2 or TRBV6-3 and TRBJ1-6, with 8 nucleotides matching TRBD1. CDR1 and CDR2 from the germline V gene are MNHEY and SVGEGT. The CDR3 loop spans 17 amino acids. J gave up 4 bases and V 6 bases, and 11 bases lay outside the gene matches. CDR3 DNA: TGTGCCAGCAGCCCTCTACAGGGGGAAATTTATAATTCACCCCTCCACTTT. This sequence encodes CASSPLQGEIYNSPLHF.

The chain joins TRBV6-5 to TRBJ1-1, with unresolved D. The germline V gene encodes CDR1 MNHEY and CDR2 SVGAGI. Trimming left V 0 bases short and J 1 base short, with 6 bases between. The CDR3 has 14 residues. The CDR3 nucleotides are TGTGCCAGCAGTTACTCATGGGGGAACACTGAAGCTTTCTTT. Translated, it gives CASSYSWGNTEAFF.

CDR3 in DNA: TGTGCCAGAAGCTTGTCCGGCCCTGGACAGTTAGATCAGCCCCAGCATTTT. This translates into CARSLSGPGQLDQPQHF. The chain employs TRBV5-3 and TRBJ1-5; D perhaps matches TRBD1 (6 bases). TRBV5-3 counts as an open reading frame of uncertain function. V was cut by 1 base and J by 5 bases, with 19 bases left in between. The CDR3 has 17 amino acids.

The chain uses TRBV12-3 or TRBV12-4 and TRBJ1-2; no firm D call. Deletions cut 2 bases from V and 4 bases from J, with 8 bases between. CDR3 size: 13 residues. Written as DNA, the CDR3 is TGTGCCAGCAGTTTAAGGGTTGGCTATGGCTACACCTTC. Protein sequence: CASSLRVGYGYTF.

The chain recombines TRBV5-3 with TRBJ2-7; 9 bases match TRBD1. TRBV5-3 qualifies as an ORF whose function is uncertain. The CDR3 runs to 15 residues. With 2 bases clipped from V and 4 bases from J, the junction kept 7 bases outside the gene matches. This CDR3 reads CARSFPRTGDYEQYF. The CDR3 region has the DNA TGTGCCAGAAGCTTTCCTCGGACAGGGGATTACGAGCAGTACTTC.

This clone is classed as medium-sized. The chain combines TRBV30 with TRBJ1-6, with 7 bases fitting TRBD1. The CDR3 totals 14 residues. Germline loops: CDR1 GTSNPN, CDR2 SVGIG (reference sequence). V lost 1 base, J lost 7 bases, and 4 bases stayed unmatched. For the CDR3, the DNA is TGTGCCTGGAGTGGTGACAGGGAGAATTCACCCCTCCACTTT. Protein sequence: CAWSGDRENSPLHF.

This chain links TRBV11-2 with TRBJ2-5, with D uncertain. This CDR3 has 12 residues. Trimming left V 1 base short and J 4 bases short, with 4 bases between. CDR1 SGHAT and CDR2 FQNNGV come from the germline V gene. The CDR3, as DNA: TGTGCCAGCAGCTTAGTAGGAGAGACCCAGTACTTC. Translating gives CASSLVGETQYF. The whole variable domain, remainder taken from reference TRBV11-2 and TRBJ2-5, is EAGVAQSPRYKIIEKRQSVAFWCNPISGHATLYWYQQILGQGPKLLIQFQNNGVVDDSQLPKDRFSAERLKGVDSTLKIQPAKLEDSAVYLCASSLVGETQYFGPGTRLLVL.

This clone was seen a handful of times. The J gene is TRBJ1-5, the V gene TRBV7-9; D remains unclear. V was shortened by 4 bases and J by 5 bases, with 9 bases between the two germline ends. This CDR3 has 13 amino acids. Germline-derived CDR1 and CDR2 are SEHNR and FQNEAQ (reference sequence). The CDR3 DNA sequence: TGTGCCAGCAGCTCTAATCCCGATCAGCCCCAGCATTTT. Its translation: CASSSNPDQPQHF.

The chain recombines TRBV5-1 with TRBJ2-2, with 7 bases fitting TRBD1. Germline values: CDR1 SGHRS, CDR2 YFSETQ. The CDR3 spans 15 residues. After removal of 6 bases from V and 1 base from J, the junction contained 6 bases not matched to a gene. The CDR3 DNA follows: TGCGCCAGCACCCGGGACAGACTGAACACCGGGGAGCTGTTTTTT. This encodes CASTRDRLNTGELFF.

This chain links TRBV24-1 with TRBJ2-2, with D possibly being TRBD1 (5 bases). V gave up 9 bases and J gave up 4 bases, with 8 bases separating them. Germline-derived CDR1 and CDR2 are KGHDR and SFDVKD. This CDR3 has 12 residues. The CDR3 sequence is CATDQGTGELFF. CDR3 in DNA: TGTGCCACCGATCAGGGCACCGGGGAGCTGTTTTTT.

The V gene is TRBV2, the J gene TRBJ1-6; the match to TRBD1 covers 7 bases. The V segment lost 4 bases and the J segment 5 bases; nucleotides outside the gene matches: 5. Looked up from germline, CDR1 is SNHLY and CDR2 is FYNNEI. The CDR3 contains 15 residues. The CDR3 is CASSVDRVDNSPLHF. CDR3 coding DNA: TGTGCCAGCAGTGTTGACAGGGTAGATAATTCACCCCTCCACTTT.

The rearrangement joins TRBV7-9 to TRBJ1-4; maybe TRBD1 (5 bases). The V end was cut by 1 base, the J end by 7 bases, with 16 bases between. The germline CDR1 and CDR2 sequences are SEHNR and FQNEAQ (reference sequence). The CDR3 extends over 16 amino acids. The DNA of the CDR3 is TGTGCCAGCAGCTTAGGTGACACGGCAGGGCTTGAAAAACTGTTTTTT. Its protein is CASSLGDTAGLEKLFF.

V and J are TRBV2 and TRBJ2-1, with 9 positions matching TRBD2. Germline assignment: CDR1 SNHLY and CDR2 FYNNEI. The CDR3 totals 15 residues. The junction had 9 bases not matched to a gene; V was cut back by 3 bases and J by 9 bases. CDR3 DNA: TGTGCCAGCAGTGAGAGCCTAGCGGGATGGGGTGAGCAGTTCTTC. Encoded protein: CASSESLAGWGEQFF.

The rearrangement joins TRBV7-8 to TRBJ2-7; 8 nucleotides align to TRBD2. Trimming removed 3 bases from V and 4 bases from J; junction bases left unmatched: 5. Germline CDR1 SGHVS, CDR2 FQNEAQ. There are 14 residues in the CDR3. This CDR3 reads CASSFFGREYEQYF. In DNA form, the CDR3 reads TGTGCCAGCAGCTTCTTCGGGAGGGAGTACGAGCAGTACTTC. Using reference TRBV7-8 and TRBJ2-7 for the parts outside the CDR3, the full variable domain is GAGVSQSPRYKVAKRGQDVALRCDPISGHVSLFWYQQALGQGPEFLTYFQNEAQLDKSGLPSDRFFAERPEGSVSTLKIQRTQQEDSAVYLCASSFFGREYEQYFGPGTRLTVT.

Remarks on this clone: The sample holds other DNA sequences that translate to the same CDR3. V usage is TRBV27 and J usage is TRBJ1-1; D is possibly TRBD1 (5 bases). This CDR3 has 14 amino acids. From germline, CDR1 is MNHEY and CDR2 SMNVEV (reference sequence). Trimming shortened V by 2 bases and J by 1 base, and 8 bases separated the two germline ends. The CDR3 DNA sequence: TGTGCCAGCAGTTTACGGGGCCCGAACACTGAAGCTTTCTTT. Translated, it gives CASSLRGPNTEAFF.